This TCR beta chain was captured by sequencing in a study of blood T cell repertoires in COVID-19. About the study: In each case, the material was cDNA or gDNA derived from T cells, B-cell-depleted T cells, or PBMCs.

Method: immunoSEQ multiplex PCR; TCRdb's copy keeps in-frame clones and lacks some. There are around 160,000 clones in the sample; roughly 90% occur only once, and less than 5% lies in the top ten. The CDR3 extends over 13 amino acids. With 2 bases removed from V and 12 bases from J, the gap between germline ends came to 13 bases. Germline V gene lookup returns CDR1 MNHNS and CDR2 SASEGT. The sequence came from a woman between 35 and 50 years old who had been exposed to COVID-19. Sequencing was performed on PBMCs or T cells enriched from blood (not recorded which). The rearrangement joins TRBV6-1 to TRBJ1-4, with D unresolved. CDR3 amino acids: CASSERVHSELFF. Here the CDR3 DNA reads TGTGCCAGCAGTGAACGGGTACATTCGGAACTGTTTTTT.